This T cell receptor beta chain was sequenced in a study of T cell responses to AZD1222 COVID-19 vaccine. With 4 bases clipped from V and 6 bases from J, the junction kept 8 bases outside the gene matches. Germline lookup yields CDR1 MDHEN and CDR2 SYDVKM. There are 14 residues in the CDR3. The data were produced by immunoSEQ multiplex PCR, yet TCRdb's version contains in-frame clones alone and is incomplete. The profile shows under 100,000 clones, about 91% of them singletons. This chain uses TRBV28 with TRBJ1-2, with 7 bases fitting TRBD1. The clonotype comes from an adult in good health. The input for sequencing was peripheral blood, taken on day 0 of MenACWY control vaccination. The CDR3 protein is CASSWVGQEDGYTF. The CDR3, as DNA: TGTGCCAGCAGTTGGGTTGGACAGGAGGATGGCTACACCTTC.